This TCR beta chain was recovered during a study of blood T cells in healthy people across ages. Study-level background: Template switching retrieved approximately one barcoded beta molecule for each two T cells.

The authors drew 8.5 to 10 milliliters of peripheral blood from each donor. Next came a second PCR, run for about 7 to 11 cycles, which used a sample-barcoded 5' primer along with a J-beta primer mix. The authors tagged each cDNA molecule using a template-switch adaptor with 12 random nucleotides. MiXCR, applied by TCRdb to the 5' RACE reads, yields one record per CDR3 protein. Of more than 700,000 distinct CDR3 sequences in the sample, approximately 55% were seen once. The sequencing sample was made of blood. This clonotype was obtained from a man older than 75 in good health.

The CDR3 is CASSTSGVYNEQFF. The CDR3 bases are TGTGCCAGCAGCACAAGCGGGGTTTACAATGAGCAGTTCTTC. This chain links TRBV3-1 with TRBJ2-1, with 7 bases lining up with TRBD2. This CDR3 comprises 14 residues. V trimming: 5 bases; J trimming: 4 bases; junction bases outside the gene matches: 5. The germline gives CDR1 LGHDT, CDR2 YNNKEL (reference sequence).